In its sample, the clone carrying this T cell receptor (beta chain) was seen many times. Its antigen remains unknown. This sample stems from a study of regulatory T cells in long-lasting Graves disease. Findings of the study overall: Favored usage of TRBV28, TRBJ1-2 and TRBJ2-5 was recorded in persistent disease.

CDR3 length: 15 amino acids. The germline V gene has CDR1 MNHEY and CDR2 SMNVEV (reference sequence). Trimming stripped 4 bases from V and 4 bases from J, with 16 bases between. In building TCR beta libraries, iRepertoire HTBI primers were used together with Arm-PCR of CDR3 regions. TCRdb reprocessed the multiplex PCR reads with MiXCR, giving one entry per CDR3 protein. This sample carries hundreds of thousands of distinct CDR3 sequences, about 15% of them seen once, and the ten largest clones take under 20%. Time point in this sample: newly diagnosed GD, antithyroid drugs for less than 3 months. The authors made the TCR library using RNA they extracted from PBMCs. A further study also used this sample, focusing on T cells in Graves' hyperthyroidism and ophthalmopathy. This second report adds: The study based diagnoses on clinical symptoms, serum thyroxine and TRAb, thyroid ultrasound and orbital computed tomography.

The rearrangement joins TRBV27 to TRBJ1-1; D possibly corresponds to TRBD1 (5 bases). The sequencing here drew on peripheral blood mononuclear cells (PBMCs), taken at new diagnosis, from a patient treated with antithyroid drugs. The clonotype was recovered from a woman in her twenties or thirties with Graves disease. Here the CDR3 reads CASSSYKSGGTEAFF. The CDR3 DNA reads TGTGCCAGCAGTTCATACAAATCTGGGGGCACTGAAGCTTTCTTT.